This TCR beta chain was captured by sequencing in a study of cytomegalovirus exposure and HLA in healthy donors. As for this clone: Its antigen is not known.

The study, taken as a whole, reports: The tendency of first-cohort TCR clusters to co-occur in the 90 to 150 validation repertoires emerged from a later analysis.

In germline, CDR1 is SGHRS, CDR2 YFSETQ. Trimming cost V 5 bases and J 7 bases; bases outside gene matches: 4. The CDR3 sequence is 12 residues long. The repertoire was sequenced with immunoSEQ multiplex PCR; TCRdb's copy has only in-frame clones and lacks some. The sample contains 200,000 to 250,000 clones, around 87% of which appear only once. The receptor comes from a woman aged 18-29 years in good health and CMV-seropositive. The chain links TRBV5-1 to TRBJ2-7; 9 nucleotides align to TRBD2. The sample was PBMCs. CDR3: CASRVSGSEQYF. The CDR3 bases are TGCGCCAGCAGAGTTAGCGGGAGTGAGCAGTACTTC.